The 30 T cell receptor beta chains given below trace back to one sample, sequenced in a study of blood T cell repertoires in COVID-19. Clones were sequenced by immunoSEQ multiplex PCR, and TCRdb holds only the in-frame ones, with some missing. The table has about 320,000 clones, roughly 90% seen once. Sequenced sample: peripheral blood. The origin of the receptors is a young man who had recovered from COVID-19.

The V gene is TRBV18, the J gene TRBJ1-2, with D uncertain. The CDR3 spans 13 residues. V shed 4 bases and J shed 3 bases, with 9 bases lying between them. CDR1 KGHSH and CDR2 LQKENI come from the germline V gene. CDR3 loop: CASSLLEDYGYTF. In DNA form, the CDR3 reads TGTGCCAGCTCACTCCTTGAGGACTATGGCTACACCTTC.

In this sample, this clone turned up a few times. V gene TRBV7-9 combines with J gene TRBJ1-5, with a tentative D call TRBD1 (6 bases). Germline CDR1 reads SEHNR; CDR2 reads FQNEAQ (reference sequence). The CDR3 loop spans 15 amino acids. V was cut by 4 bases and J by 2 bases, with 12 bases left in between. CDR3 coding DNA: TGTGCCAGCAGCTCCTCACAGGGTGGCAATCAGCCCCAGCATTTT. This encodes CASSSSQGGNQPQHF.

The rearrangement links TRBV7-8 to TRBJ2-1, with D tentatively TRBD2 (5 bases). This CDR3 contains 16 residues. Deletions cut 4 bases from V and 3 bases from J, with 16 bases between. Germline V lookup: CDR1 SGHVS, CDR2 FQNEAQ. CDR3 protein: CASSSQRSLFYNEQFF. The CDR3 nucleotides are TGTGCCAGCAGCTCCCAGCGGTCCTTATTCTACAATGAGCAGTTCTTC.

The chain carries TRBV6-1 and TRBJ1-1; D remains ambiguous. V was shortened by 3 bases and J by 4 bases, with 6 bases between the two germline ends. Germline CDR1 is MNHNS and CDR2 is SASEGT. This CDR3 region has 12 residues. CDR3 bases: TGTGCCAGCAGTGATATTTTCACTGAAGCTTTCTTT. Translation gives CASSDIFTEAFF.

CDR3 residues: CASSLVRLAAEGTDTQYF. The CDR3 coding sequence is TGTGCCAGCAGCTTAGTTAGACTAGCGGCAGAGGGGACAGATACGCAGTATTTT. The chain joins TRBV11-2 to TRBJ2-3; TRBD2 matches 9 bases. V gave up 1 base and J gave up 3 bases; unmatched junction bases: 11. The CDR3 extends over 18 amino acids. Germline V gene sequence: CDR1 SGHAT, CDR2 FQNNGV.

Written as DNA, the CDR3 is TGTGCCAGCAGCTTGGTTGCGCTCCAAGAGACCCAGTACTTC. Its translation is CASSLVALQETQYF. The chain is built from TRBV5-4 and TRBJ2-5; D remains unclear. From germline, CDR1 is SGHNT and CDR2 YYREEE (reference sequence). The CDR3 has 14 residues. V shed 0 bases and J shed 1 base, with 7 bases lying between them. Variable domain in full (rest from reference TRBV5-4 and TRBJ2-5): ETGVTQSPTHLIKTRGQQVTLRCSSQSGHNTVSWYQQALGQGPQFIFQYYREEENGRGNFPPRFSGLQFPNYSSELNVNALELDDSALYLCASSLVALQETQYFGPGTRLLVL.

The chain joins TRBV3-1 (or the pseudogene TRBV3-2) to TRBJ1-4; 8 bases align to TRBD1. The length of the CDR3 is 17 residues. Germline trimming cut 2 bases from V and 10 bases from J; bases unmatched to any gene: 15. Germline-derived CDR1 and CDR2 are LGHDT and YNNKEL (reference sequence). CDR3 residues: CASSQMNRQGKLGKLFF. The CDR3 nucleotides read TGTGCCAGCAGCCAAATGAATAGACAGGGGAAGTTGGGAAAACTGTTTTTT.

This chain uses TRBV18 with TRBJ2-2; D might be TRBD2 (6 bases). Germline CDR1 reads KGHSH; CDR2 reads LQKENI. V lost 5 bases, J lost 6 bases, and 16 bases lay in between. The CDR3 has 15 amino acids. This CDR3 is CASSAGHERAGELFF. The CDR3 bases are TGTGCCAGCTCAGCCGGCCACGAGCGGGCCGGGGAGCTGTTTTTT.

The chain combines TRBV19 with TRBJ1-1; 7 nucleotides agree with TRBD1. The CDR3 is made up of 12 amino acids. The V segment lost 10 bases and the J segment 1 base; nucleotides outside the gene matches: 3. Germline V lookup: CDR1 LNHDA, CDR2 SQIVND (reference sequence). The CDR3 nucleotides read TGTGCCATCCGACAGGGGAACACTGAAGCTTTCTTT. Protein: CAIRQGNTEAFF.

The chain links TRBV20-1 to TRBJ2-1; D remains unclear. Germline assignment: CDR1 DFQATT and CDR2 SNEGSKA (reference sequence). Trimming took off 6 bases at V and 7 bases at J, with 10 bases between the two ends. This CDR3 has 11 residues. DNA for the CDR3: TGCAGTGCCTACCGAGATAATGAGCAGTTCTTC. Translation gives CSAYRDNEQFF.

The chain employs TRBV14 and TRBJ1-1; tentatively, D is TRBD1 (6 bases). The V end was cut by 5 bases, the J end by 4 bases, with 8 bases between. This CDR3 contains 12 residues. The germline V gene has CDR1 SGHDN and CDR2 FVKESK. The CDR3 nucleotides read TGTGCCAGCAGCGCGACAGGCACTGAAGCTTTCTTT. Amino acids: CASSATGTEAFF.

This clone was detected only once. The chain links TRBV2 to TRBJ2-7; maybe TRBD2 (6 bases). This CDR3 is 15 amino acids long. The germline V and J ends were trimmed by 0 bases and 2 bases, with 11 bases remaining between them. Per the germline V gene, CDR1 is SNHLY and CDR2 is FYNNEI. In DNA form, the CDR3 reads TGTGCCAGCAGTGAAGCGCTTGCGGGGCCCTACGAGCAGTACTTC. It encodes CASSEALAGPYEQYF.

The chain uses TRBV19 and TRBJ2-7, with D possibly being TRBD1 (6 bases). Germline assignment: CDR1 LNHDA and CDR2 SQIVND (reference sequence). CDR3 length: 14 residues. V lost 5 bases and J lost 3, with 14 bases in between. CDR3 in DNA: TGTGCCAGTAGTGCTACAGGGATTAGCTACGAGCAGTACTTC. Encoded protein: CASSATGISYEQYF.

The V call is TRBV19, the J call TRBJ2-7; TRBD1 aligns across 7 bases. Germline V gene sequence: CDR1 LNHDA, CDR2 SQIVND (reference sequence). Unmatched junction bases numbered 14, after V lost 6 bases and J lost 0 bases. The CDR3 runs to 17 residues. The CDR3 DNA reads TGTGCCAGTAGCTCCGGGACAGATTTCAGAAGCTCCTACGAGCAGTACTTC. This codes for CASSSGTDFRSSYEQYF.

J is TRBJ1-2 and V is TRBV12-3 or TRBV12-4; 7 positions agree with TRBD1. The CDR3 loop spans 12 amino acids. V gave up 5 bases and J gave up 7 bases; unmatched junction bases: 4. The CDR3 region has the DNA TGTGCCAGCAGTCACAGGGGTCCTGGCTACACCTTC. It yields the protein CASSHRGPGYTF.

The gene calls are TRBV19 and TRBJ2-5; TRBD2 matches 13 bases. The junction had 10 bases not matched to a gene; V was cut back by 4 bases and J by 5 bases. This CDR3 is 17 amino acids long. Germline-derived CDR1 and CDR2 are LNHDA and SQIVND (reference sequence). The chain's CDR3 is CASSKKLAGGPLETQYF. The CDR3 nucleotides read TGTGCCAGTAGTAAAAAACTAGCGGGGGGGCCGTTGGAGACCCAGTACTTC.

The chain couples TRBV5-4 to TRBJ1-3, with 7 bases identical to TRBD1. Germline assignment: CDR1 SGHNT and CDR2 YYREEE (reference sequence). V gave up 4 bases and J gave up 7 bases; unmatched junction bases: 5. The CDR3 totals 13 residues. In DNA, the CDR3 is TGTGCCAGCAGCGCGGACAGGCAGAACACCATATATTTT. Translated: CASSADRQNTIYF.

This sequence joins TRBV9 and TRBJ2-3; TRBD1 aligns across 7 bases. CDR3 length: 15 residues. Germline CDR1 and CDR2: SGDLS and YYNGEE. After removal of 3 bases from V and 4 bases from J, the junction contained 8 bases not matched to a gene. The CDR3 sequence is CASSAQGQTSDTQYF. The DNA for the CDR3 is TGTGCCAGCAGCGCGCAGGGACAGACCTCAGATACGCAGTATTTT. The full variable domain, with the rest looked up from reference TRBV9 and TRBJ2-3, is DSGVTQTPKHLITATGQRVTLRCSPRSGDLSVYWYQQSLDQGLQFLIQYYNGEERAKGNILERFSAQQFPDLHSELNLSSLELGDSALYFCASSAQGQTSDTQYFGPGTRLTVL.

V usage is TRBV7-9 and J usage is TRBJ2-3, with D maybe TRBD1 (5 bases). V shed 4 bases and J shed 5 bases, with 10 bases lying between them. The germline gives CDR1 SEHNR, CDR2 FQNEAQ (reference sequence). The CDR3 spans 13 residues. CDR3 coding DNA: TGTGCCAGCAGCTCCCCAGGGATAGATACGCAGTATTTT. This sequence encodes CASSSPGIDTQYF.

The sample holds a few counts of this clone. The gene calls are TRBV6-5 and TRBJ1-1; 7 nucleotides match TRBD1. This CDR3 is 13 amino acids long. In germline, CDR1 is MNHEY, CDR2 SVGAGI. J gave up 3 bases and V 4 bases, and 2 bases lay outside the gene matches. CDR3 DNA sequence: TGTGCCAGCAGTTCGACAGGGCACACTGAAGCTTTCTTT. It encodes CASSSTGHTEAFF.

This clone came up a few times. The V call is TRBV6-4, the J call TRBJ2-2, with 8 bases matching TRBD1. Germline lookup yields CDR1 MRHNA and CDR2 SNTAGT. V shed 6 bases and J 3 bases; nucleotides not matched to a gene: 3. The CDR3 extends over 14 amino acids. CDR3 coding DNA: TGTGCCAGCAGGAAGACAGGGGACACCGGGGAGCTGTTTTTT. It is translated as CASRKTGDTGELFF.

The chain links TRBV10-3 to TRBJ2-6, with D maybe TRBD1 (5 bases). The germline V gene encodes CDR1 ENHRY and CDR2 SYGVKD. This CDR3 has 20 amino acids. Trimming cost V 5 bases and J 5 bases, with 28 bases left between them. CDR3 DNA sequence: TGTGCCATCAGTTCGTTAAATTCCAGGGCAAATACCCTCTGGGCCAACGTCCTGACTTTC. As protein: CAISSLNSRANTLWANVLTF.

The chain recombines TRBV5-1 with TRBJ1-1; D gene unclear. Trimming removed 0 bases at V and 1 base at J, with 10 bases between. Germline V gene data show CDR1 as SGHRS and CDR2 as YFSETQ. CDR3 length: 15 amino acids. CDR3 residues: CASSLAQPGNTEAFF. In DNA form, the CDR3 reads TGCGCCAGCAGCTTGGCCCAACCAGGGAACACTGAAGCTTTCTTT. The variable domain in full, with the rest retrieved from reference TRBV5-1 and TRBJ1-1, is KAGVTQTPRYLIKTRGQQVTLSCSPISGHRSVSWYQQTPGQGLQFLFEYFSETQRNKGNFPGRFSGRQFSNSRSEMNVSTLELGDSALYLCASSLAQPGNTEAFFGQGTRLTVV.

The gene calls are TRBV11-2 and TRBJ1-3; tentative D call: TRBD1 (5 bases). The CDR3 consists of 14 residues. The V end was cut by 4 bases, the J end by 6 bases, with 13 bases between. Per the germline V gene, CDR1 is SGHAT and CDR2 is FQNNGV. In DNA, the CDR3 is TGTGCCAGCAGCTCCAGGGCACCCGAAAACACCATATATTTT. Its protein product is CASSSRAPENTIYF. The variable domain in full, completed from reference TRBV11-2 and TRBJ1-3, reads EAGVAQSPRYKIIEKRQSVAFWCNPISGHATLYWYQQILGQGPKLLIQFQNNGVVDDSQLPKDRFSAERLKGVDSTLKIQPAKLEDSAVYLCASSSRAPENTIYFGEGSWLTVV.

This sequence joins TRBV28 and TRBJ1-2, with 9 bases that match TRBD1. This CDR3 has 15 residues. CDR1 MDHEN and CDR2 SYDVKM come from the germline V gene. V lost 5 bases and J lost 8; bases outside the gene matches: 12. The CDR3 protein is CASSLFIQGANGYTF. The CDR3 bases are TGTGCCAGCAGTCTCTTTATACAGGGGGCGAACGGCTACACCTTC.

In its sample, this clone was seen a few times. The V call is TRBV6-5, the J call TRBJ2-2, with TRBD1 identical over 11 bases. The V and J ends lost 7 bases and 4 bases, in that order; junction bases with no gene match: 5. CDR3 length: 15 amino acids. Germline CDR1 MNHEY, CDR2 SVGAGI. CDR3 DNA sequence: TGTGCCAGCAAAGGGGGGACAGGGGGCACCGGGGAGCTGTTTTTT. It is translated as CASKGGTGGTGELFF.

The chain employs TRBV7-9 and TRBJ2-2, with 8 bases fitting TRBD1. The CDR3 sequence is 16 residues long. The ends lost 3 bases at V and 4 bases at J; junction bases unmatched: 7. Germline lookup yields CDR1 SEHNR and CDR2 FQNEAQ (reference sequence). CDR3 loop: CASSLSTGASTGELFF. DNA for the CDR3: TGTGCCAGCAGCTTGTCGACAGGGGCGAGCACCGGGGAGCTGTTTTTT.

The chain combines TRBV7-5 with TRBJ1-5. TRBV7-5 is noted as a pseudogene. The CDR3 extends over 18 amino acids. Here the CDR3 DNA reads TGTGCCAGAAGCTTCCGTATCTACGTCGGGGGTAGCAATCAGCCCCAGCATTTT. It is translated as CARSFRIYVGGSNQPQHF.

The sample holds one count of this clone. CDR3 residues: CSASGLVGPNTGELFF. The DNA of the CDR3 is TGCAGCGCCTCCGGACTAGTCGGCCCGAACACCGGGGAGCTGTTTTTT. This chain joins TRBV29-1 and TRBJ2-2; 7 nucleotides align to TRBD2. CDR3 length: 16 residues. J gave up 0 bases and V 7 bases, and 11 bases lay outside the gene matches. Germline V gene sequence: CDR1 SQVTM, CDR2 ANQGSEA.

CDR3 DNA sequence: TGTGCCATCAGTAACCCGACAGTCTCTGGAAACACCATATATTTT. Its protein is CAISNPTVSGNTIYF. The rearrangement links TRBV10-3 to TRBJ1-3, with D perhaps TRBD1 (5 bases). The CDR3 runs to 15 residues. Trimming cost V 5 bases and J 0 bases, with 11 bases left between them. CDR1 ENHRY and CDR2 SYGVKD come from the germline V gene.